This T cell receptor (beta chain) was retrieved from a study of T-cell memory formation after mild COVID-19. Study details: TCR clusters largely stayed donor specific.

A single record per CDR3 protein comes from TCRdb applying MiXCR to the 5' RACE reads. Of roughly 110,000 distinct CDR3 sequences detected, around 11% appear once; the ten largest clones hold around 27%. Comment on this clonotype: Its specificity is unknown.

Overall study findings and caveats: Memory sampled before infection contained some responding clones, suggesting cross-reactive memory joined. A second wave of clones peaked on day 37, and their SARS-CoV-2 specificity went unconfirmed.

V was cut by 1 base and J by 0 bases, with 22 bases left in between. Germline CDR1 MNHNS, CDR2 SASEGT. The CDR3 has 20 amino acids. The J gene is TRBJ2-1, the V gene TRBV6-1, with TRBD1 as a possible D gene (5 bases). This receptor was taken from an adult woman who had mild COVID-19 (a few samples of this study predate the infection). Cell type and time point are not known. Sample: PBMCs or a T cell subset sorted from them (not recorded which). CDR3 nucleotide sequence: TGTGCCAGCAGTGAAGGGCCCCACTTCCGGACATCTAGCTCCTACAATGAGCAGTTCTTC. It yields the protein CASSEGPHFRTSSSYNEQFF.